The T cell receptor beta chain described here comes from a study of blood T cell repertoires in COVID-19. Study summary: From T cells, B-cell-depleted T cells, or PBMCs came the material, which was cDNA or gDNA.

Only one count was recorded for this clone. This CDR3 has 13 residues. V was pared by 5 bases and J by 9 bases, with 16 bases between. Germline-derived CDR1 and CDR2 are MDHEN and SYDVKM. The method was immunoSEQ multiplex PCR; TCRdb's version includes in-frame clones alone and lacks a portion of them. Among about 170,000 clones listed, approximately 80% were seen once. The chain combines TRBV28 with TRBJ1-2; D is possibly TRBD1 (5 bases). The sequenced material came from peripheral blood. The TCR originated in a man in his 60s with acute or convalescent COVID-19. This CDR3 reads CASSQGPKGSYTF. The CDR3 bases are TGTGCCAGCAGTCAGGGCCCCAAGGGGAGCTACACCTTC.